This T cell receptor (beta chain) emerged from a study of shared clonotypes between healthy human individuals. Assay runs were performed at deep level. The protocol was immunoSEQ multiplex PCR, while the TCRdb copy is restricted to in-frame clones and leaves out a portion. In the table there are some 2 million clones, over 85% of which are singletons. Naive CD4+ cells were CD45RA-selected; the remaining cells were memory. About this clone itself: Its antigen is not known.

Study observations and caveats: Clonotypes shared by all four sorted-subset donors had higher generation probabilities than non-shared clonotypes. Among donors, the sharing of clonotypes was expected to be influenced by sequencing depth.

V gave up 0 bases and J gave up 8 bases; unmatched junction bases: 12. Germline CDR1 is MNHEY and CDR2 is SVGAGI. The CDR3 runs 16 residues. Sequenced input: naive CD4+ T cells sorted from blood. As to subset: CD45RA+ positively selected. The receptor was isolated from a man aged 18 to 29 in good health. The V and J genes are TRBV6-5 and TRBJ2-7; TRBD1 matches at 8 bases. CDR3 nucleotide sequence: TGTGCCAGCAGTTACTCGGGGACAGGTCCTACGACGAAGCAGTACTTC. It codes for CASSYSGTGPTTKQYF.